The T cell receptor beta chain described here comes from a study of shared clonotypes between healthy human individuals. Findings of the study overall: Among the subsets, naive ones generally showed larger estimated richness than memory ones. The authors expected sequencing depth to affect clonotype sharing among donors.

A word on this clone: Its target is not known.

The germline V gene encodes CDR1 SEHNR and CDR2 FQNEAQ (reference sequence). The ends were cut back, 6 bases at V and 1 base at J, with 10 bases in the middle. The CDR3 is 13 residues long. Produced via immunoSEQ multiplex PCR; TCRdb's table is partial and in-frame only. The data hold hundreds of thousands of clones, with about 97% observed a single time. CD45RO-negative, CCR7-positively selected cells formed the naive CD8 fraction, excluding terminally differentiated effector memory CD45RA+ cells. The rearrangement uses TRBV7-9 and TRBJ2-7, with D possibly being TRBD1 (5 bases). This sequence originates from a man younger than 40 in good health. Sequencing was carried out using naive CD8+ T cells sorted from blood. CDR3 region: CASRQDSSYEQYF. As DNA, the CDR3 is TGTGCCAGCAGACAAGACAGTTCCTACGAGCAGTACTTC.